This TCR beta chain emerged from a study of cytomegalovirus exposure and HLA in healthy donors. Overall study: Unique TCRs numbering approximately 81 million, obtained from HLA-typed donors, made up an early data release.

Vbeta (60) and Jbeta (13) primers were used in the PCR. Libraries were prepared by immunoSEQ multiplex PCR; TCRdb keeps only in-frame clonotypes and omits some of them. The table has 95,000 to 110,000 clones, around 67% seen once. Comment on this clone: The antigen remains unidentified.

Whole-study findings and limits: The study recorded 164 TCR beta chains that were cytomegalovirus-associated. According to an earlier analysis, most TCR beta V segments yielded productive rearrangements about 87% or about 30% of the time.

The CDR3 consists of 15 residues. The ends lost 4 bases at V and 8 bases at J; junction bases unmatched: 11. Germline CDR1 is MNHEY and CDR2 is SMNVEV (reference sequence). V gene TRBV27 combines with J gene TRBJ2-1, with 7 bases fitting TRBD1. This clonotype was obtained from a woman between 45 and 65 years old in good health and CMV-seronegative. Sequenced sample: PBMCs. The chain's CDR3 is CASSWAGGDNYEQFF. The CDR3 DNA is TGTGCCAGCAGTTGGGCAGGGGGTGATAATTATGAGCAGTTCTTC.